A few counts support the clone carrying this T cell receptor (beta chain). Its antigen is currently unknown. This sample was included in a study of T cell repertoires in cytomegalovirus infection. Study information: Public TCR beta signatures marked donors with CMV infection and the matching HLA.

The CDR3 is made up of 11 amino acids. Germline assignment: CDR1 SNHLY and CDR2 FYNNEI. The V end was cut by 4 bases, the J end by 2 bases, with 0 bases between. TCRdb independently ran MiXCR on the reads; one entry per CDR3 protein. The data hold a few hundred thousand distinct CDR3 sequences, with more than 8% observed a single time. Points from the study as a whole: In two of eight donors, the top clonotype was HLA-C-restricted CMV-specific.

This clonotype was sampled from a human donor in good health (CMV status not recorded). Some clones in this sample may be carry-over from other donors' samples. Source material: PBMCs. V and J are TRBV2 and TRBJ1-3; D is uncertain. CDR3 amino acids: CASSAGNTIYF. The CDR3 nucleotides read TGTGCCAGCAGTGCTGGAAACACCATATATTTT.